This is a list of T cell receptor beta chains from one sample in a study of T-cell reconstitution after alpha-beta-depleted transplantation in children. MiXCR, applied by TCRdb to the PCR reads, yields one record per CDR3 protein. The table lists 330,000 or so distinct CDR3 sequences, 10% of them singletons, with less than 2.5% in the top ten. Here the sequenced sample was PBMCs from the stem cell graft donor, taken from the stem cell graft. These receptors were collected from a human donor who donated a stem cell graft to a child with acute lymphoblastic leukemia. Each CDR3 is given with its conserved first and last residue.

V	CDR3
TRBV7-2	CASSFDRVSYNEQFF
TRBV6-5	CASSNSLAGGHRGGLFF
TRBV20-1	CSARHPLGLAGPNTGELFF
TRBV7-3	CASSLGTSRINEQFF
TRBV7-2	CASSRLTGSLFYTF
TRBV27	CASSSGTRFYNEQFF
TRBV12-5	CASGLAPGTGFGIQYF
TRBV7-9	CASSLGPGLAYEQYF
TRBV12-3/TRBV12-4	CASKLGFEQYF
TRBV12-3/TRBV12-4	CASSSRQGDGFRTEAFF
TRBV5-1	CASSQTNEQFF
TRBV5-1	CASSEGLTSGGTDTQYF
TRBV4-1	CASSQTDTFNPTEAFF
TRBV20-1	CSAPGWGTANNEQFF
TRBV20-1	CSARKTGSGPQHF
TRBV12-3/TRBV12-4	CASRSEGASNQPQHF
TRBV3-1	CASSQDVDSASYEQYF
TRBV20-1	CSALRRAGSYEQYF
TRBV4-1	CASSQAPGLAGGAYNEQFF
TRBV11-2	CASNHYSGNTIYF
TRBV5-1	CASSLVGASGRDRVNDQFF
TRBV27	CASSAQVFNEQFF
TRBV9	CASSVGQPHEKLFF
TRBV29-1	CSVFRESSYNEQFF
TRBV11-1	CASSPRQGVSTGPQADTQYF
TRBV20-1	CSARAGRENQPQHF
TRBV5-1	CASSLPGRPNYGYTF
TRBV15	CATSRVSTGTDTQYF
TRBV5-1	CASSPGLAGGPYNEQFF
TRBV10-3	CAISSPGTGSTDTQYF
TRBV4-2	CASIQAGLAGQQFF
TRBV7-2	CASSSSGPSYEQYF
TRBV5-1	CASSLDGSGRYNEQFF
TRBV9	CASSAEGYSYNEQFF
TRBV6-2/TRBV6-3	CASSRTGGHEQYF
TRBV6-2/TRBV6-3	CASSSKREGPYEQYF
TRBV11-1	CASSLVAASTSLSSGANVLTF
TRBV20-1	CCARDFDKGVPYTGELFF
TRBV6-2/TRBV6-3	CASSDGTSGRALDEQFF
TRBV29-1	CSVPLAGEDTQYF
TRBV11-2	CASSPDRGNTEAFF
TRBV5-1	CASSGDSLAGTDTQYF
TRBV5-1	CATSKERSYNEQFF
TRBV27	CASSLTFTGELFF
TRBV7-2	CASSSNVWGNTIYF
TRBV27	CASSTQGLGYTF
TRBV12-3/TRBV12-4	CASSLGDRTYEQYF
TRBV28	CASSRGGASLEQYF
TRBV7-2	CASSLVRDRDLETQYF
TRBV27	CASSSMGEQFF
TRBV18	CASSLKEGSTEAFF
TRBV9	CASSVASITGNTEAFF
TRBV7-2	CASSPGTGGVEQYF
TRBV6-5	CASSYSFGDLKEETQYF